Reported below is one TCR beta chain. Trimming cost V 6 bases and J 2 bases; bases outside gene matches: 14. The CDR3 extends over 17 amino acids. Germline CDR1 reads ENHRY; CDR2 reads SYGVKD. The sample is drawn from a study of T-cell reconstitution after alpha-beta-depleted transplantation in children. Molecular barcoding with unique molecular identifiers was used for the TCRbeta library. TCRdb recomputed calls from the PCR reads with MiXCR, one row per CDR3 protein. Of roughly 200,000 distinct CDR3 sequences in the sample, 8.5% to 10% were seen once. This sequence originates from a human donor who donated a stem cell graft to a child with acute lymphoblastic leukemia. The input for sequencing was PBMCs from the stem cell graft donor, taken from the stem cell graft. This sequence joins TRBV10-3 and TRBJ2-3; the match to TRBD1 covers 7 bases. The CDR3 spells CAISDRDSFFSTDTQYF. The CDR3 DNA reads TGTGCCATCAGCGACAGGGACAGTTTCTTCTCCACAGATACGCAGTATTTT.